A selection of T cell receptor beta chains follows, all from one sample in a study of coeliac disease. Data came from immunoSEQ multiplex PCR; TCRdb stores just in-frame clones and leaves some out. The sample includes around 9,000 clones, 67% of them seen just once. The material sequenced was lamina propria lymphocytes from the gut. The receptor source for this set is a woman aged 60 to 75 with celiac disease. CDR3s include the opening cysteine and the closing phenylalanine or tryptophan. D genes are given only for firm matches. The size of a clone is reported for some rows only, either as once, few or many, or as a class for expanded clones.

size,V,J,D,DNA,CDR3
NA,TRBV6-5,TRBJ2-2,NA,TGTGCCAGCAGTTACCCGGGCGGGGAGCTGTTTTTT,CASSYPGGELFF
few,TRBV11-2,TRBJ2-4,NA,TGTGCCAGCAGCTTTATTCAGGGGTTCGGCAAAAACATTCAGTACTTC,CASSFIQGFGKNIQYF
NA,TRBV5-3,TRBJ2-1,NA,TGTGCCAGAAGCTTGGCAGGCAGGGTGTTCTTC,CARSLAGRVFF
NA,TRBV18,TRBJ1-1,NA,TGTGCCAGCGCAACCCTAACAGGGAGTTTTGGTGAAGCTTTCTTT,CASATLTGSFGEAFF
NA,TRBV7-9,TRBJ1-1,NA,TGTGCCAGCAGCTTACAGAACACTGAAGCTTTCTTT,CASSLQNTEAFF
NA,TRBV5-1,TRBJ2-7,TRBD1,TGCGCCAGCAGCTTGCAGGGGGTTCTTTACGAGCAGTACTTC,CASSLQGVLYEQYF
few,TRBV19,TRBJ2-2,NA,TGTGCCAGTAGTATAGGGACAATCGGAACCGGGGAGCTGTTTTTT,CASSIGTIGTGELFF
NA,TRBV9,TRBJ2-1,TRBD1,TGTGCCAGCAGTCCGAGGGACAGGACATACAATGAGCAGTTCTTC,CASSPRDRTYNEQFF
NA,TRBV6-6,TRBJ2-5,NA,TGTGCCAGCAGTCCCGTGGCAGAGACCCAGTACTTC,CASSPVAETQYF
NA,TRBV27,TRBJ2-5,TRBD2,TGTGCCAGCTCTCGTGGGGCGGGAGGGCGAGAGACCCAGTACTTC,CASSRGAGGRETQYF
few,TRBV4-1,TRBJ1-1,NA,TGCGCCAGCAGCCAAGCAAGATTAGGGCGGGGGTGGACTGAAGCTTTCTTT,CASSQARLGRGWTEAFF
NA,TRBV28,TRBJ2-5,NA,TGTGCCAGCAGTTTATCCGACAGGCCCGAGACCCAGTACTTC,CASSLSDRPETQYF
NA,TRBV6-6,TRBJ1-1,TRBD1,TGTGCCAGCATGAAGACAGGGGCCGACACTGAAGCTTTCTTT,CASMKTGADTEAFF
NA,TRBV27,TRBJ2-1,NA,TGTGCCAGCAGCCACGAGAATGAGCAGTTCTTC,CASSHENEQFF
NA,TRBV9,TRBJ1-6,TRBD1,TGTGCCAGCAGCGTAGAAGGGGGCGCATTTGGGAATTCACCCCTCCACTTT,CASSVEGGAFGNSPLHF
NA,TRBV4-1,TRBJ2-2,TRBD1,TGCGCCAGCAGCCCCCGGGACAGGGGGCGCGGGGAGCTGTTTTTT,CASSPRDRGRGELFF
NA,TRBV5-4,TRBJ2-1,TRBD2,TGTGCCAGCAGCCCCGGGGAGGGCGGAGGATTCTACAATGAGCAGTTCTTC,CASSPGEGGGFYNEQFF
NA,TRBV5-1,TRBJ2-1,TRBD1,TGCGCCAGCTTCGCAGGGGGCGCCCCCTACAATGAGCAGTTCTTC,CASFAGGAPYNEQFF
NA,TRBV2,TRBJ2-3,TRBD2,TGTGCCAGCAGACTAGCGGGGGGCACAGATACGCAGTATTTT,CASRLAGGTDTQYF
NA,TRBV5-1,TRBJ2-5,NA,TGCGCCAGCAGCCTACAGGGAGCGGAGGAGACCCAGTACTTC,CASSLQGAEETQYF
few,TRBV5-1,TRBJ2-7,TRBD1,TGCGCCAGCAGCTTAAACCCTCCGGGACAGCTCTCCTACGAGCAGTACTTC,CASSLNPPGQLSYEQYF
NA,TRBV7-2,TRBJ1-2,TRBD1,TGTGCCAGCAGCTCCGGGACAGTTAACTATGGCTACACCTTC,CASSSGTVNYGYTF
few,TRBV10-3,TRBJ1-1,TRBD1,TGTGCCATCAGTGGACAGGGGGCTGACACTGAAGCTTTCTTT,CAISGQGADTEAFF
NA,TRBV18,TRBJ2-3,TRBD2,TGTGCCAGCTCACCCGCTTGGGCTAGCGGGGCAGATACGCAGTATTTT,CASSPAWASGADTQYF
NA,TRBV9,TRBJ2-5,NA,TGTGCCAGCAGCGTAAAAGACGAGGGGACCCAGTACTTC,CASSVKDEGTQYF
NA,TRBV29-1,TRBJ2-7,NA,TGCAGCGTTGGACAGTATTACGAGCAGTACTTC,CSVGQYYEQYF